The clone carrying this TCR beta chain showed up many times. Its antigen is undetermined. Germline CDR1 MNHEY, CDR2 SVGAGI. CDR3 length equals 13 residues. V was clipped by 2 bases and J by 2 bases, with 7 bases between them. Semi-nested PCR with Nested Universal Primer A followed constant-region reverse priming of full-length variable regions. TCRdb fed the 5' RACE reads into MiXCR, producing one record per CDR3 protein. The repertoire holds more than 8,500 distinct CDR3 sequences, with about a quarter as singletons. Cells sorted as Tregs were CD4+, CD25+ and CD127-/low. Broader study findings: Tumor Tregs overlapped most with tumor, then blood, naive CD4+ cells.

Sequencing used Tregs sorted from blood. This clonotype was sampled from a female donor with breast cancer. The chain employs TRBV6-5 and TRBJ2-7; a possible D gene is TRBD2 (5 bases). CDR3 residues: CASSYDGAYEQYF. The CDR3 DNA sequence: TGTGCCAGCAGTTACGACGGGGCCTACGAGCAGTACTTC.